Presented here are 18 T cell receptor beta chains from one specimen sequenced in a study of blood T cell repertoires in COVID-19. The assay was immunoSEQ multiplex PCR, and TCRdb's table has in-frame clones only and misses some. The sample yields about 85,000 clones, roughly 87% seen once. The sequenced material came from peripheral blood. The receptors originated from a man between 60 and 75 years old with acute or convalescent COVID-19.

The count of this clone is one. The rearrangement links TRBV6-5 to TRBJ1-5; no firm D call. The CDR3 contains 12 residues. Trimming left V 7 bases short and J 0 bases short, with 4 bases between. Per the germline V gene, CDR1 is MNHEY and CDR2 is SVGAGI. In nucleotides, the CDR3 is TGTGCCAGCACCTATAGCAATCAGCCCCAGCATTTT. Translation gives CASTYSNQPQHF.

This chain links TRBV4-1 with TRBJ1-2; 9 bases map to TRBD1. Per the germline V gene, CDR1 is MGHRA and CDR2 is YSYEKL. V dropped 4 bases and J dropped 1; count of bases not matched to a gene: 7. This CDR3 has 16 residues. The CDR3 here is CASSPRGQGNNYGYTF. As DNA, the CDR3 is TGCGCCAGCAGCCCTCGCGGACAGGGGAATAACTATGGCTACACCTTC.

Here the CDR3 DNA reads TGTGCCAGCAGTTTCCTACCCCCCCGGGACATCTACGAGCAGTACTTC. Its translation is CASSFLPPRDIYEQYF. This chain connects TRBV27 to TRBJ2-7, with D maybe TRBD1 (6 bases). The CDR3 has 16 residues. The germline gives CDR1 MNHEY, CDR2 SMNVEV (reference sequence). The ends were cut back, 3 bases at V and 3 bases at J, with 18 bases in the middle.

The CDR3 protein is CASTPDLGLGSSYNEQFF. CDR3 nucleotides: TGCGCCAGCACCCCTGATCTGGGACTCGGGAGCTCCTACAATGAGCAGTTCTTC. The rearrangement uses TRBV10-1 and TRBJ2-1; D is possibly TRBD2 (6 bases). Germline loops: CDR1 WNHNN, CDR2 SYGVQD (reference sequence). The CDR3 sequence is 18 residues long. The V and J ends lost 7 bases and 0 bases respectively, with 22 bases between them.

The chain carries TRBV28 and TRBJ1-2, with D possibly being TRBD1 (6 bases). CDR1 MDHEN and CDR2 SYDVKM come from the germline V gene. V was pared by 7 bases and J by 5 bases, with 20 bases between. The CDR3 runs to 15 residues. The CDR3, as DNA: TGTGCCAGCACCAACGGGGGGGCGGAGGAGTATGGCTACACCTTC. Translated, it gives CASTNGGAEEYGYTF.

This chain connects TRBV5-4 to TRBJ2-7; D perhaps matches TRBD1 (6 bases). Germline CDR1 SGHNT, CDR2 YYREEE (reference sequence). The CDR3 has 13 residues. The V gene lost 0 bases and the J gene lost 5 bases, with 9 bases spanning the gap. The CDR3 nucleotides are TGTGCCAGCAGCTTGGGAGGGGACAACGAGCAGTACTTC. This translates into CASSLGGDNEQYF. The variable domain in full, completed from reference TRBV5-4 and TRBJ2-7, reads ETGVTQSPTHLIKTRGQQVTLRCSSQSGHNTVSWYQQALGQGPQFIFQYYREEENGRGNFPPRFSGLQFPNYSSELNVNALELDDSALYLCASSLGGDNEQYFGPGTRLTVT.

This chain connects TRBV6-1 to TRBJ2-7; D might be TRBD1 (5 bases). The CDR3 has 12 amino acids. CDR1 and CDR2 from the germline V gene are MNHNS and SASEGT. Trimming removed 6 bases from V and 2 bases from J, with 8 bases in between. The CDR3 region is CASRGDTYEQYF. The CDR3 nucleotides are TGTGCCAGCAGAGGGGATACCTACGAGCAGTACTTC.

CDR3 sequence reads: CASSFQTAGETQYF. CDR3 bases: TGTGCCAGCAGCTTTCAGACAGCAGGGGAGACCCAGTACTTC. The V call is TRBV5-4, the J call TRBJ2-5, with D possibly TRBD1 on 5 matching bases. Trimming left V 2 bases short and J 5 bases short, with 13 bases between. The germline V gene encodes CDR1 SGHNT and CDR2 YYREEE (reference sequence). The CDR3 covers 14 residues. The whole variable domain, remainder taken from reference TRBV5-4 and TRBJ2-5, is ETGVTQSPTHLIKTRGQQVTLRCSSQSGHNTVSWYQQALGQGPQFIFQYYREEENGRGNFPPRFSGLQFPNYSSELNVNALELDDSALYLCASSFQTAGETQYFGPGTRLLVL.

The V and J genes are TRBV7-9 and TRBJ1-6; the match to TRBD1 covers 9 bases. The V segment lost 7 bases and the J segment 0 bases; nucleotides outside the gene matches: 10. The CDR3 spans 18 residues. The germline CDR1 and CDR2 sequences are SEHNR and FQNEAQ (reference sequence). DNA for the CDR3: TGTGCCAGCACCGGGACAGGGAAATCCAGCTCCTATAATTCACCCCTCCACTTT. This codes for CASTGTGKSSSYNSPLHF.

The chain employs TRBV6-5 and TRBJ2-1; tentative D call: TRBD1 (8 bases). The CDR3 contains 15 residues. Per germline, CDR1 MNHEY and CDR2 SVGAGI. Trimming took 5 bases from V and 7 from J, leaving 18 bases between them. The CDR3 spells CASSRTGGGINEQFF. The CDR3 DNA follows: TGTGCCAGCAGTCGTACAGGGGGGGGCATAAATGAGCAGTTCTTC.

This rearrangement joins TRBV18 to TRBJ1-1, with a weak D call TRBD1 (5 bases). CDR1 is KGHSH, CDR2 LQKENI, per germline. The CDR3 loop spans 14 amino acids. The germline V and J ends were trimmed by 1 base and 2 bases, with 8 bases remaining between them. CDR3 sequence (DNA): TGTGCCAGCTCACCACTGGACACAAACACTGAAGCTTTCTTT. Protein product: CASSPLDTNTEAFF.

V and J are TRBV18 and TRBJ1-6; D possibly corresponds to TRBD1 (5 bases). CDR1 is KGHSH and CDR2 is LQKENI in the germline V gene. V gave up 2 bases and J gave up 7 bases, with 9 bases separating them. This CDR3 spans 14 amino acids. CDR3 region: CASSPGGGNSPLHF. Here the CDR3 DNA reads TGTGCCAGCTCACCAGGGGGAGGAAATTCACCCCTCCACTTT. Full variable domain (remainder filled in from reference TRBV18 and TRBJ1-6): NAGVMQNPRHLVRRRGQEARLRCSPMKGHSHVYWYRQLPEEGLKFMVYLQKENIIDESGMPKERFSAEFPKEGPSILRIQQVVRGDSAAYFCASSPGGGNSPLHFGNGTRLTVT.

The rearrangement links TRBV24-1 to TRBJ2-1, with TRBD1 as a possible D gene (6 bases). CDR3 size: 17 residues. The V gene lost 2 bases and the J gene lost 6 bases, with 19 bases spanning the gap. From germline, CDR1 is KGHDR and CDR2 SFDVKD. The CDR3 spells CATSDSRTLRGGNEQFF. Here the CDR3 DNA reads TGTGCCACCAGTGATTCTCGGACCCTTAGAGGGGGCAATGAGCAGTTCTTC.

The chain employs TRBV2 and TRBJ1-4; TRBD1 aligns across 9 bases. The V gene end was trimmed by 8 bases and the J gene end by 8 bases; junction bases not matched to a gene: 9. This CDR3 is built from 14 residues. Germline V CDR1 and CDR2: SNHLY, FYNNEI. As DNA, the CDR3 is TGTGCCAGCCAGGGACAGGGAGGTAAAGAAAAACTGTTTTTT. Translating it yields CASQGQGGKEKLFF.

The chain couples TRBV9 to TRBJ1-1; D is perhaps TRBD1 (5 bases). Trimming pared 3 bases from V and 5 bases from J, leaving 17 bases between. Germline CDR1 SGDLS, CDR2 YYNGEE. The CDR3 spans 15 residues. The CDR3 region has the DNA TGTGCCAGCAGCGGGGACTGGGTGGGGGAAACTGAAGCTTTCTTT. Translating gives CASSGDWVGETEAFF.

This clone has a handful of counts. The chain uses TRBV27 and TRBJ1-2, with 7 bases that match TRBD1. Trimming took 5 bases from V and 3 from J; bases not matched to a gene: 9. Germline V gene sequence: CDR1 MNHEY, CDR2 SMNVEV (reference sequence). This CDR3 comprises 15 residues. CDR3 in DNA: TGTGCCAGCAGTCCCCGACAGGGATCATACTATGGCTACACCTTC. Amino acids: CASSPRQGSYYGYTF.

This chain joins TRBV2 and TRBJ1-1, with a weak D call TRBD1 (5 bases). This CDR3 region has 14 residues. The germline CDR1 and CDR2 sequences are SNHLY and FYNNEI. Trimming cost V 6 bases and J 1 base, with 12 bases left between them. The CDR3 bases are TGTGCCAGCAGGGAGGGGCGGCGGAACACTGAAGCTTTCTTT. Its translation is CASREGRRNTEAFF.

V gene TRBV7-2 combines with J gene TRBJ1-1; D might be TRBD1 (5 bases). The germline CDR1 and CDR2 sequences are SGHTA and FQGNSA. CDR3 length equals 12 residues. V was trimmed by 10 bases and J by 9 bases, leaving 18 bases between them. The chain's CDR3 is CATLTPGGKAFF. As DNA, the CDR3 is TGTGCCACCCTAACCCCCGGGGGTAAAGCTTTCTTT.